This record concerns one T cell receptor (beta chain) sequence. Its matching antigen is unknown. This entry belongs to a study of CD8 T cells in ankylosing spondylitis. Overall study findings and caveats: In ankylosing spondylitis blood, a motif of roughly 8 highly homologous TCR beta variants appeared characteristic.

Using quantitative 5'-RACE with molecular barcodes, the authors made TCR beta libraries. TCRdb itself ran the 5' RACE reads through MiXCR, one entry per CDR3 protein. Here the sample spans under 850,000 distinct CDR3 sequences, under 20% being singletons. CDR3 size: 13 residues. V lost 8 bases, J lost 1 base, and 9 bases lay in between. Germline V CDR1 and CDR2: KGHSH, LQKENI. The sequence derives from a male donor with ankylosing spondylitis. V is TRBV18 and J is TRBJ1-5; a possible D gene is TRBD1 (6 bases). The sample consisted of blood, either unsorted or a sorted T cell fraction (not recorded which). CDR3 coding DNA: TGTGCCAGCCAACAGGGAAGCAATCAGCCCCAGCATTTT. Translation gives CASQQGSNQPQHF.